This T cell receptor beta chain was sequenced in a study of T cell repertoires in cytomegalovirus infection. The wider study: CMV infection together with matching HLA type was indicated by public TCR beta signatures.

The CDR3 runs to 16 residues. CDR1 and CDR2 from the germline V gene are SGHTA and FQGNSA. V dropped 5 bases and J dropped 6; count of bases not matched to a gene: 15. General study findings and limits: CMV carriers having the relevant HLA were flagged by cumulative public TCR beta family frequency. Ex vivo, HLA-C-restricted CMV-specific TCR beta clonotypes prevailed over the rest of the response.

TCRdb re-derived calls from the reads in MiXCR, one entry per CDR3 protein. Here the sample spans about 60,000 distinct CDR3 sequences, 33% being singletons. This clonotype has at least ten counts. Its target is unknown. The sequence came from a human donor in good health (CMV status not recorded). Some clones in this sample may be carry-over from other donors' samples. What was sequenced was PBMCs, sequenced either directly or after in vitro stimulation (not recorded which). The chain recombines TRBV7-2 with TRBJ2-7; 8 bases line up with TRBD2. CDR3 bases: TGTGCCAGCAGCCCCAACAGACTAGCGCATATGGGCGAGCAGTACTTC. Protein sequence: CASSPNRLAHMGEQYF.